In this sample, the clone carrying this TCR beta chain turned up a few times. Its specificity is unknown. V gave up 5 bases and J gave up 0 bases, with 11 bases separating them. Germline-derived CDR1 and CDR2 are SGHVS and FQNEAQ. The CDR3 runs 15 residues. All of the isolated RNA was reverse transcribed, so expressed TCRB transcripts were sequenced. The protocol was immunoSEQ multiplex PCR, while the TCRdb copy is restricted to in-frame clones and leaves out a portion. The data contain fewer than 900,000 clones, roughly 16% of them seen just once; the ten biggest clones take up 0.023%. The data stem from a study of beta chain features in type 1 diabetes. Purity exceeding 95% was reached by all sorted populations. Broader study findings: Diminished insertions and augmented deletions at VDJ junctions characterized type 1 diabetes patients. The influence of HLA type on TCRB rearrangement stayed undetermined.

The chain carries TRBV7-8 and TRBJ2-1, with D uncertain. Sequences were obtained from naive CD4+ T cells from blood. This clonotype was obtained from a woman between 18 and 29 years old in good health. The CDR3 spells CASSLTQGSYNEQFF. DNA of the CDR3: TGTGCCAGCAGCCTAACACAAGGCTCCTACAATGAGCAGTTCTTC. Complete variable domain (other parts from reference TRBV7-8 and TRBJ2-1): GAGVSQSPRYKVAKRGQDVALRCDPISGHVSLFWYQQALGQGPEFLTYFQNEAQLDKSGLPSDRFFAERPEGSVSTLKIQRTQQEDSAVYLCASSLTQGSYNEQFFGPGTRLTVL.